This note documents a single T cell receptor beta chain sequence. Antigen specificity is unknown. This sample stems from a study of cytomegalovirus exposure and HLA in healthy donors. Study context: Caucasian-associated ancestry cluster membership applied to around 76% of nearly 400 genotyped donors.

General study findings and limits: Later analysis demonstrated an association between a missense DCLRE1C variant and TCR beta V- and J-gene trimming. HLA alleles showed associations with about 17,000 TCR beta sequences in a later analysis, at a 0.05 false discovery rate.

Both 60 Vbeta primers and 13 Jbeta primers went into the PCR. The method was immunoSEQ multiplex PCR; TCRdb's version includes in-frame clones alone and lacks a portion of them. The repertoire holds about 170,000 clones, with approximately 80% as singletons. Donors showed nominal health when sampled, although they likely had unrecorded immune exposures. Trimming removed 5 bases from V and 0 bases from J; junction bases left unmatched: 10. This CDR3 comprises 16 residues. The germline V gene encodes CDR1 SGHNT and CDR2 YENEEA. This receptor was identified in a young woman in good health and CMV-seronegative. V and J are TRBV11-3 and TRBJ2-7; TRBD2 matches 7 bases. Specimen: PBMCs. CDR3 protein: CASSKGRDYSSYEQYF. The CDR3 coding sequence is TGTGCCAGCAGCAAGGGGAGGGACTATTCCTCCTACGAGCAGTACTTC.